The rows below give T cell receptor beta chains drawn from one sample of a study of identical twins. Using its own MiXCR run on the 5' RACE reads, TCRdb lists one record per CDR3 protein. Altogether about 690,000 distinct CDR3 sequences are present, roughly 20% being singletons, with the ten largest covering roughly 4.3%. The sample also formed part of further work on T cells expressing NK-cell markers.

Sample: PBMCs. The receptors come from a woman between 18 and 29 years old in good health. Both conserved end residues are part of each CDR3. A D gene is named only where the DNA matches it firmly. Clone sizes are given selectively: once, few, many, or a class where the clone is expanded.

TRBJ1-2	TRBV12-3/TRBV12-4	TRBD1	-	TGTGCCAGCAGCCCTCAGACAGGGTTCTATGGCTACACCTTC	CASSPQTGFYGYTF
TRBJ2-1	TRBV6-1	TRBD2	few	TGTGCCAGCAGTGAAGGTAGCGGGAATTTCAATGAGCAGTTCTTC	CASSEGSGNFNEQFF
TRBJ1-1	TRBV20-1	-	many	TGCAGTGCTAGCGGACCCGAAAAAGCTTTCTTT	CSASGPEKAFF
TRBJ2-1	TRBV10-1	-	many	TGCGCCAGCAGTGACGACAATGAGCAGTTCTTC	CASSDDNEQFF
TRBJ1-2	TRBV18	-	few	TGTGCCAGCTCACCTAGGACAAGGGTAACGGAGGGCTACACCTTC	CASSPRTRVTEGYTF
TRBJ1-2	TRBV7-9	-	-	TGTCCCAGCAGCCTCATTCATGGCTACACCTTC	CPSSLIHGYTF
TRBJ2-7	TRBV25-1	-	-	TGTGCCAGCAGTGAATTGAACGAGCAGTACTTC	CASSELNEQYF
TRBJ2-1	TRBV7-2	-	once	TGTGCCAGCAGCTTATACATTAGGGGGGGCGGACACAATGAGCAGTTCTTC	CASSLYIRGGGHNEQFF
TRBJ2-5	TRBV18	TRBD2	few	TGTGCCAGCTCACGGACTAGCGGGAGACGTGAGACCCAGTACTTC	CASSRTSGRRETQYF
TRBJ2-7	TRBV7-9	-	few	TGTGCCAGCAGCTCCCAGGGGAGGTTCTACGAGCAGTACTTC	CASSSQGRFYEQYF
TRBJ2-5	TRBV10-2	-	-	TGCGCCAGCAGGGACAGAAAGTACCAAGAGACCCAGTACTTC	CASRDRKYQETQYF
TRBJ1-1	TRBV4-2	-	few	TGTGCCAGCAGCCAAGATACCGGTAGTGGCTTTACTGAAGCTTTCTTT	CASSQDTGSGFTEAFF
TRBJ2-4	TRBV5-1	-	-	TGCGCCAGCAGCTTCGGGGAAGTAGCCAAAAACATTCAGTACTTC	CASSFGEVAKNIQYF
TRBJ1-1	TRBV12-3/TRBV12-4	-	-	TGTGCCAGCAAACCGAGGCTCTTGAACACTGAAGCTTTCTTT	CASKPRLLNTEAFF
TRBJ1-2	TRBV6-1	-	-	TGTGCCAGCGCCTTCAGGCATTTAGGGGGCTACACCTTC	CASAFRHLGGYTF
TRBJ2-7	TRBV7-9	-	-	TGTGCCAGCAGCTTCGGGGGGACAACCTCCTACGAGCAGTACTTC	CASSFGGTTSYEQYF
TRBJ2-7	TRBV20-1	-	-	TGCAGTGCCCGACTAGTTGTTGGCAGGGGATTCGAGCAGTACTTC	CSARLVVGRGFEQYF
TRBJ2-5	TRBV7-8	-	few	TGTGCCAGCAGCCGAGGGTGGCAAGAGACCCAGTACTTC	CASSRGWQETQYF
TRBJ2-7	TRBV3-1	TRBD2	few	TGTGCCAGCAGCCAAGTGTCTAGCGGGCCCCTCTCCTACGAGCAGTACTTC	CASSQVSSGPLSYEQYF
TRBJ2-1	TRBV12-3/TRBV12-4	-	-	TGTGCCAGCAGTTTGAACCGCTTTGAGCAGTTCTTC	CASSLNRFEQFF
TRBJ2-1	TRBV20-1	-	many	TGCAGTGCCCCCTTATCCGGCTACAATGAGCAGTTCTTC	CSAPLSGYNEQFF
TRBJ2-1	TRBV20-1	-	-	TGCAGTGCTAGAGATCGCGCGTCAGGGGAGATCTTC	CSARDRASGEIF
TRBJ2-7	TRBV7-9	-	-	TGTGCCAGCAGTTGGGACCGAGCGGCGACCTACGAGCAGTACTTC	CASSWDRAATYEQYF
TRBJ2-3	TRBV12-3/TRBV12-4	TRBD2	many	TGTGCCAGCAGTTTACGGGAGGGCGCAGATACGCAGTATTTT	CASSLREGADTQYF
TRBJ2-7	TRBV21-1	-	-	TGTGCCAGCAGCCACCTGACTAGCTTCTACGAGCAGTACTTC	CASSHLTSFYEQYF
TRBJ2-7	TRBV20-1	TRBD2	-	TGCAGTGCTAGGGGTTTGACTAGCTGGAGCTCCTACGAGCAGTACTTC	CSARGLTSWSSYEQYF
TRBJ2-2	TRBV20-1	-	-	TGCAGTGCACGGCTCCAGGGGGGGAACACCGGGGAGCTGTTTTTT	CSARLQGGNTGELFF
TRBJ2-3	TRBV6-5	TRBD2	few	TGTGCCAGCAGTTACTCCCCCCCGGGAGGAGGGGCAGATACGCAGTATTTT	CASSYSPPGGGADTQYF
TRBJ2-3	TRBV5-1	-	few	TGCGCCAGCAGCAAACAGGGGGGGAGCACAGATACGCAGTATTTT	CASSKQGGSTDTQYF
TRBJ2-1	TRBV5-6	-	-	TGTGCCAGCAGCTGGGACGATGAGCAGTTCTTC	CASSWDDEQFF
TRBJ2-7	TRBV5-1	TRBD1	few	TGCGCCAGCAGCGCGGGACAGGGGGTCAACGAGCAGTACTTC	CASSAGQGVNEQYF
TRBJ2-7	TRBV29-1	-	few	TGCAGCGTTGGTCATGGACAGAGCTACGAGCAGTACTTC	CSVGHGQSYEQYF
TRBJ1-2	TRBV5-8	-	many	TGTGCCAGCAGCTTGGAGACATATGGCTACACCTTC	CASSLETYGYTF
TRBJ2-1	TRBV12-3/TRBV12-4	TRBD2	few	TGTGCCAGCCTCAGAGCGGGGGGGCTGGACAATGAGCAGTTCTTC	CASLRAGGLDNEQFF
TRBJ2-3	TRBV7-2	TRBD2	few	TGTGCCAGCAGCTTCGTAGCGGGGTTCACAGATACGCAGTATTTT	CASSFVAGFTDTQYF
TRBJ2-5	TRBV7-2	-	-	TGTGCCAGCAGCTACGGGGTGTCATCAGGGACCCAGTACTTC	CASSYGVSSGTQYF
TRBJ2-1	TRBV27	-	once	TGTGCCAGCAGTTTGAGGGGGAATCCCTACAATGAGCAGTTCTTC	CASSLRGNPYNEQFF
TRBJ1-3	TRBV5-1	-	-	TGCGCCAGCACCATTGGGATCTCTGGAAACACCATATATTTT	CASTIGISGNTIYF
TRBJ2-2	TRBV6-4	-	-	TGTGCCAGCAGTGAAACGGGGGAGTCCACCGGGGAGCTGTTTTTT	CASSETGESTGELFF
TRBJ2-1	TRBV10-1	TRBD2	few	TGCGCCAGCAGTGAGCGGGGGGGGGGCAATGAGCAGTTCTTC	CASSERGGGNEQFF
TRBJ1-1	TRBV20-1	-	-	TGCAGTGCAAATACAGGGATGTACTCTGAAGCTTTCTTT	CSANTGMYSEAFF
TRBJ2-5	TRBV7-7	TRBD2	-	TGTGCCAGCAGTATAGCGGGAGGCACTGAGACCCAGTACTTC	CASSIAGGTETQYF
TRBJ2-7	TRBV20-1	TRBD1	few	TGCAGTGCTAGAGAGGGACAGGCTGGAAACGAGCAGTACTTC	CSAREGQAGNEQYF